This is a list of T cell receptor beta chains from one sample in a study of cytomegalovirus exposure and HLA in healthy donors. The data were produced by immunoSEQ multiplex PCR, yet TCRdb's version contains in-frame clones alone and is incomplete. Of 150,000 to 200,000 clones listed, around 85% are singletons. Sequenced sample: PBMCs. The origin of the receptors is a young man in good health and CMV-seropositive. The CDR3 runs from the conserved cysteine through the conserved F or W. A D gene is named only where the DNA matches it firmly. The size field is filled for only some rows; it gives once, few, many or a size class.

V,J,D,size,DNA,CDR3
TRBV28,TRBJ1-1,.,.,TGTGCCAGCAGCCATCGCAGGGGCACTGAAGCTTTCTTT,CASSHRRGTEAFF
TRBV28,TRBJ2-7,.,.,TGTGCCAGCAGCCGTGACAGGGAGGACGAGCAGTACTTC,CASSRDREDEQYF
TRBV7-9,TRBJ2-5,TRBD2,.,TGTGCCAGCAGCCTTCCTAGCGGGGGGGCAGAAGAGACCCAGTACTTC,CASSLPSGGAEETQYF
TRBV9,TRBJ2-1,TRBD1,.,TGTGCCAGCAGCGGGGGACAGGGGATCCCGTTCTTC,CASSGGQGIPFF
TRBV9,TRBJ1-3,.,.,TGTGCCAGCAGCGTAGGACGGGATGGAAACACCATATATTTT,CASSVGRDGNTIYF
TRBV5-6,TRBJ2-3,.,.,TGTGCCAGCAGCTCGATGGGCCGAGCGGTCATCACAGATACGCAGTATTTT,CASSSMGRAVITDTQYF
TRBV5-5,TRBJ2-5,.,.,TGTGCCAGCAGCTTGGAACCGACGGGTTCCCAGTACTTC,CASSLEPTGSQYF
TRBV29-1,TRBJ2-1,TRBD2,.,TGCAGCGTTGCGGGAGGGGGCTACAATGAGCAGTTCTTC,CSVAGGGYNEQFF
TRBV6-5,TRBJ2-3,.,.,TGTGCCAGCAGTTACGAGGAAGGGGACAAAGATACGCAGTATTTT,CASSYEEGDKDTQYF
TRBV4-1,TRBJ2-1,TRBD2,.,TGCGCCAGCAGCCAAGGACTAGCGGCCGGGGAGCAGTTCTTC,CASSQGLAAGEQFF
TRBV5-8,TRBJ2-5,TRBD2,.,TGTGCCAGCGGCGGGAGGACGGTTAGCCAAGAGACCCAGTACTTC,CASGGRTVSQETQYF
TRBV5-1,TRBJ2-2,.,.,TGCGCCAGCAGCTTGACCGGGGGGAACACCGGGGAGCTGTTTTTT,CASSLTGGNTGELFF
TRBV2,TRBJ1-4,TRBD1,few,TGTGCCAGCAGCCGCCAGGGGGATAGCGAAAAACTGTTTTTT,CASSRQGDSEKLFF
TRBV7-6,TRBJ1-4,.,.,TGTGCCAGCAGCTTAGGGTGGGGCGCGGGGAGAGCTAATGAAAAACTGTTTTTT,CASSLGWGAGRANEKLFF
TRBV27,TRBJ1-5,.,.,TGTGCCAGCAGTTTGACAGCGAATCCCAATCAGCCCCAGCATTTT,CASSLTANPNQPQHF
TRBV10-1,TRBJ2-1,.,.,TGCGCCAGCAGTGACGTGCGGGGTTTCTCCTACAATGAGCAGTTCTTC,CASSDVRGFSYNEQFF
TRBV11-2,TRBJ2-2,.,.,TGTGCCAGCAGCTTAGTAGAGACAGCGAACACCGGGGAGCTGTTTTTT,CASSLVETANTGELFF
TRBV27,TRBJ1-2,TRBD1,.,TGTGCCAGCAGTTTGACAGGGAACTATGGCTACACCTTC,CASSLTGNYGYTF
TRBV2,TRBJ2-1,.,once,TGTGCCAGCAGAGTCGGGGACTTGCTCAATGAGCAGTTCTTC,CASRVGDLLNEQFF
TRBV4-1,TRBJ2-2,TRBD2,.,TGCGCCAGCAGCCCCCTAGCGGGAGGGCCCCGGACCGGGGAGCTGTTTTTT,CASSPLAGGPRTGELFF
TRBV4-1,TRBJ1-5,TRBD1,.,TGCGCCAGCAGCCGCGGGGACAGGGGTGGTAATCAGCCCCAGCATTTT,CASSRGDRGGNQPQHF
TRBV2,TRBJ1-2,TRBD1,.,TGTGCCAGCAATAGAATTACAGGGGGCACGGAAGGCTACACCTTC,CASNRITGGTEGYTF
TRBV7-9,TRBJ2-7,TRBD1,.,TGTGCCAGCAGCTTAGGGAAGACAGGGAACTACGAGCAGTACTTC,CASSLGKTGNYEQYF
TRBV10-2,TRBJ1-1,TRBD1,.,TGCGCCAGCTGTGACAGGGGGCGTACTGAAGCTTTCTTT,CASCDRGRTEAFF
TRBV9,TRBJ2-6,.,once,TGTGCCAGCAGCGGTCGACACTCTGGGGCCAACGTCCTGACTTTC,CASSGRHSGANVLTF
TRBV2,TRBJ2-3,TRBD1,.,TGTGCCAGCAGCGTCGGACAGGGGTCCACAGATACGCAGTATTTT,CASSVGQGSTDTQYF
TRBV9,TRBJ2-1,.,.,TGTGCCAGCAGCCCCTCTTTGGGGGGTACTCGATCCTACAATGAGCAGTTCTTC,CASSPSLGGTRSYNEQFF
TRBV25-1,TRBJ1-2,TRBD1,once,TGTGCCAGCAGTCCCGAGGGGGCTTCATCTAACTATGGCTACACCTTC,CASSPEGASSNYGYTF
TRBV28,TRBJ2-7,.,.,TGTGCCAGCTCTACCTCGCCCCCAGGGCACGAGCAGTACTTC,CASSTSPPGHEQYF
TRBV28,TRBJ1-1,.,.,TGTGCCAGCACCACCCGGGGCACTGAAGCTTTCTTT,CASTTRGTEAFF
TRBV10-3,TRBJ1-4,TRBD1,.,TGTGCCATCAGTGGGACAGGGGGGGACAATGAAAAACTGTTTTTT,CAISGTGGDNEKLFF
TRBV6-5,TRBJ2-1,.,.,TGTGCCAGCAGCTCGGATGGGTTGCGGGTCAGAGAGCAGTTCTTC,CASSSDGLRVREQFF
TRBV18,TRBJ1-1,.,.,TGTGCCAGCTCACCACCGAGGGGAGGACACTCGAACACTGAAGCTTTCTTT,CASSPPRGGHSNTEAFF
TRBV18,TRBJ2-3,TRBD1,.,TGTGCCAGCTCACCATCACAGGGGATCTTTGGCACAGATACGCAGTATTTT,CASSPSQGIFGTDTQYF
TRBV19,TRBJ2-3,.,.,TGTGCCAGTAGTATGGGGCTTGCAGATACGCAGTATTTT,CASSMGLADTQYF
TRBV10-2,TRBJ2-2,.,.,TGCGCCAGCAGTCCGGGGTTCAGGTCCACCGGGGAGCTGTTTTTT,CASSPGFRSTGELFF
TRBV5-1,TRBJ2-1,TRBD1,.,TGCGCCAGCAGCCCCTTACCGGGACAGGGAAACAATGAGCAGTTCTTC,CASSPLPGQGNNEQFF
TRBV21-1,TRBJ2-7,.,.,TGTGCCAGCAGCCACCACGAGGGGACAGCCTCCTACGAGCAGTACTTC,CASSHHEGTASYEQYF
TRBV19,TRBJ2-1,.,.,TGTGCCAGTAGTATCGGGACAAACAATGAGCAGTTCTTC,CASSIGTNNEQFF
TRBV5-4,TRBJ2-5,TRBD2,.,TGTGCCAGCACCTCTCGGTGGACTAGCGGGGGGGCAAAGACCCAGTACTTC,CASTSRWTSGGAKTQYF
TRBV10-3,TRBJ2-1,.,once,TGTGCCATCAGTGAGTCCCCGAGGGGACTCCGGATGGGTGAAGAGCAGTTCTTC,CAISESPRGLRMGEEQFF
TRBV11-2,TRBJ2-7,.,once,TGTGCCAGCAGCCTTAAAGCCCGGGGGTTTTACGAGCAGTACTTC,CASSLKARGFYEQYF
TRBV30,TRBJ2-7,TRBD2,.,TGTGCCTGGAGTTCTAGCGGGAGTGAGCAGTACTTC,CAWSSSGSEQYF
TRBV7-2,TRBJ2-7,.,.,TGTGCCAGCAGCCCCAGCGGGTCCTACGAGCAGTACTTC,CASSPSGSYEQYF
TRBV6-5,TRBJ1-5,.,.,TGTGCCAGCAGTAGACAGTCCAATCAGCCCCAGCATTTT,CASSRQSNQPQHF